The clone carrying this T cell receptor (beta chain) was found once. This sample was taken from a study of T cell responses to AZD1222 COVID-19 vaccine. The CDR3 covers 17 residues. Germline CDR1 reads SGHAT; CDR2 reads FQNNGV. The V segment lost 5 bases and the J segment 6 bases; nucleotides outside the gene matches: 14. Sequencing was performed with immunoSEQ multiplex PCR; in TCRdb, only in-frame clones are kept and a portion is missing. The sample consists of roughly 140,000 clones, about nine tenths of them appearing once. Sequencing was performed on peripheral blood, taken on day 0 of MenACWY control vaccination. This receptor was identified in an adult in good health. The V call is TRBV11-2, the J call TRBJ2-2, with TRBD1 identical over 8 bases. In DNA form, the CDR3 reads TGTGCCAGCAGCCCTAACCCGGGACAGGCGGGATCCGGGGAGCTGTTTTTT. It is translated as CASSPNPGQAGSGELFF.